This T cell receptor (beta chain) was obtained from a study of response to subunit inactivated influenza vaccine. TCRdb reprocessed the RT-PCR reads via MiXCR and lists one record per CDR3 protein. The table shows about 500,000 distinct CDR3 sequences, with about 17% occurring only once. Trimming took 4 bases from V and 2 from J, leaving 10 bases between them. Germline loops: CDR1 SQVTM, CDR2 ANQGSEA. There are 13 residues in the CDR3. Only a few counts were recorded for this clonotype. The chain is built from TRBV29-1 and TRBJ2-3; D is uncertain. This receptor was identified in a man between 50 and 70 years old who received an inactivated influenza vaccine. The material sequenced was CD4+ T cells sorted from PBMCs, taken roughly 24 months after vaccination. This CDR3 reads CSVGYQNTDTQYF. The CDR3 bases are TGCAGCGTTGGATATCAGAACACAGATACGCAGTATTTT.